This entry is about one T cell receptor (beta chain). Its ends do not fully match the called genes, so a read error is possible. Other DNA variants within this sample encode the same CDR3. The data originate from a study of OX40 agonist ivuxolimab in advanced cancers. Study-level information: Those enrolled were less than 85% male, with a mean age of about 66 years and ages from roughly 20 to 85.

Germline CDR1 reads SGHNT; CDR2 reads YYREEE (reference sequence). This CDR3 has 14 amino acids. The assay was immunoSEQ multiplex PCR, and TCRdb's table has in-frame clones only and misses some. This sample yields about 70,000 clones, of which around 88% are seen a single time; around 3% belongs to the top ten. The input for sequencing was CD4+ or CD8+ T cells sorted from blood, taken in a trial of the OX40 agonist ivuxolimab. The chain uses TRBV5-4 and TRBJ2-5; D is unclear. The source of this sequence is an adult with an advanced solid tumor such as melanoma, head and neck, liver or kidney cancer. The CDR3 sequence is CASSLPHTQETQYF. Here the CDR3 DNA reads TGTGCCAGCAGCTTGCCCCACACCCAAGAGACCCAATACTTC. Together with reference TRBV5-4 and TRBJ2-5, the CDR3 gives the full variable domain: ETGVTQSPTHLIKTRGQQVTLRCSSQSGHNTVSWYQQALGQGPQFIFQYYREEENGRGNFPPRFSGLQFPNYSSELNVNALELDDSALYLCASSLPHTQETQYFGPGTRLLVL.